The sample holds one count of the clone carrying this TCR beta chain. No antigen is known for it. The data are from a study of cytomegalovirus exposure and HLA in healthy donors. At sampling all donors were nominally healthy, likely with unrecorded immune exposures. There are 14 residues in the CDR3. Germline values: CDR1 SGHDT, CDR2 YYEEEE. V lost 7 bases, J lost 6 bases, and 10 bases stayed unmatched. Study observations and caveats: Near-uniform donor sequencing depth was presumed by presence/absence analyses. The authors confirmed in vitro that a few CMV-associated chains were specific for CMV antigens.

60 Vbeta and 13 Jbeta primers were used in PCR. Method: immunoSEQ multiplex PCR; TCRdb's copy keeps in-frame clones and lacks some. The data hold 310,000 or so clones, with over 85% observed a single time. The chain recombines TRBV5-6 with TRBJ2-3; 8 bases agree with TRBD1. Sequencing was carried out using PBMCs. The origin of this receptor is a young woman in good health and CMV-seronegative. The CDR3 sequence is CASGTGSILDTQYF. The CDR3 DNA sequence: TGTGCCAGCGGGACAGGTTCCATTCTGGATACGCAGTATTTT.